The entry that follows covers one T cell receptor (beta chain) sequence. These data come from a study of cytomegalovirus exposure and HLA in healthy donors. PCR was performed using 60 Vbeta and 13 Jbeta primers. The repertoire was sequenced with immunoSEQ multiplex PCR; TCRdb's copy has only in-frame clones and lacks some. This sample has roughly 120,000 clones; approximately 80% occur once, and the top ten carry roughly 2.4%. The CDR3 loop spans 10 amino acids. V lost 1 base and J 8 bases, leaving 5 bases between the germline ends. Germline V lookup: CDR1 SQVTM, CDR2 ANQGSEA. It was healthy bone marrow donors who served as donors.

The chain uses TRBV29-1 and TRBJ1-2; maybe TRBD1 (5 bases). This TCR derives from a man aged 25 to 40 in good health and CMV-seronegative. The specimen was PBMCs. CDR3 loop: CSVEGGGYTF. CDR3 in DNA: TGCAGCGTTGAAGGGGGCGGCTACACCTTC. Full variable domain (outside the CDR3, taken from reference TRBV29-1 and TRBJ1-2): SAVISQKPSRDICQRGTSLTIQCQVDSQVTMMFWYRQQPGQSLTLIATANQGSEATYESGFVIDKFPISRPNLTFSTLTVSNMSPEDSSIYLCSVEGGGYTFGSGTRLTVV.